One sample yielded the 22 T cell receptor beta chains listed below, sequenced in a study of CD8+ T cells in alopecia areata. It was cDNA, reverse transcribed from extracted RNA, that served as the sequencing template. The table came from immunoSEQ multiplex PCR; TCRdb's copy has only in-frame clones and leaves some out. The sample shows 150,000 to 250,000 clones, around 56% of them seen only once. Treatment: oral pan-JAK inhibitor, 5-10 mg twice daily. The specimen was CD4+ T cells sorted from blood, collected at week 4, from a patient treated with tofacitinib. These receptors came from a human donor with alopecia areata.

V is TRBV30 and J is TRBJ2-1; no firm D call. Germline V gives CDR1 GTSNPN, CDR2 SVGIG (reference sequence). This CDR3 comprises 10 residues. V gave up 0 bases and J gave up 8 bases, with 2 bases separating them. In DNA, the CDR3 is TGTGCCTGGAGTGTACATGAGCAGTTCTTC. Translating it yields CAWSVHEQFF.

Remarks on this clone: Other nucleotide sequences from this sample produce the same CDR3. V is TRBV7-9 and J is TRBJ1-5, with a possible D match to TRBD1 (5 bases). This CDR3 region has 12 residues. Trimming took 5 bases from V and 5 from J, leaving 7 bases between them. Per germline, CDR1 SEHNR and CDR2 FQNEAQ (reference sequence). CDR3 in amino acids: CASSLGDQPQHF. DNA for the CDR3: TGTGCCAGCAGCCTAGGGGATCAGCCCCAGCATTTT.

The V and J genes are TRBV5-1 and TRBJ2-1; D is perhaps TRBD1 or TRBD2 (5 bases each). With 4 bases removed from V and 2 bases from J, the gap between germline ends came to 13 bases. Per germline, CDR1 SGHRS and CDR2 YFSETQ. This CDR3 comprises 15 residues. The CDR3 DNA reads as TGCGCCAGCAGCGGGGGTGGCAGCCCCTACAATGAGCAGTTCTTC. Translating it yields CASSGGGSPYNEQFF. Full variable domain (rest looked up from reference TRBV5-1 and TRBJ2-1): KAGVTQTPRYLIKTRGQQVTLSCSPISGHRSVSWYQQTPGQGLQFLFEYFSETQRNKGNFPGRFSGRQFSNSRSEMNVSTLELGDSALYLCASSGGGSPYNEQFFGPGTRLTVL.

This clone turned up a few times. The CDR3 protein is CASSYRAVTEAFF. CDR3 DNA: TGTGCCAGCAGTTACCGGGCAGTCACTGAAGCTTTCTTT. The chain links TRBV6-5 to TRBJ1-1; D is unresolved. Germline CDR1 is MNHEY and CDR2 is SVGAGI. CDR3 size: 13 residues. Trimming removed 2 bases from V and 4 bases from J, with 8 bases in between.

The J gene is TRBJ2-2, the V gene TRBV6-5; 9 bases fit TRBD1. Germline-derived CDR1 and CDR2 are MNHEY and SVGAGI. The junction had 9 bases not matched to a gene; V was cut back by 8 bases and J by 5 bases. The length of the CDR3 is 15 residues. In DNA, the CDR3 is TGTGCCAGCTTTAAAGGACAGGGGAGAACCGGGGAGCTGTTTTTT. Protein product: CASFKGQGRTGELFF.

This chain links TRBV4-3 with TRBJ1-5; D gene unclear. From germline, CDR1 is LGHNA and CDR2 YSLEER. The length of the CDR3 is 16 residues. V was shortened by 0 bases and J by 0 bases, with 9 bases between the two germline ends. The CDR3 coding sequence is TGCGCCAGCAGCCAAGACTTGAGGATTAGCAATCAGCCCCAGCATTTT. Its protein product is CASSQDLRISNQPQHF.

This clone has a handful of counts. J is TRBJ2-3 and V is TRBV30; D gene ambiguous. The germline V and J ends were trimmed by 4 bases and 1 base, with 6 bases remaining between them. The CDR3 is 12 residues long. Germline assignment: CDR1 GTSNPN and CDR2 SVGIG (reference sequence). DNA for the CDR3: TGTGCCTGGACGGCACGCACAGATACGCAGTATTTT. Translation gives CAWTARTDTQYF.

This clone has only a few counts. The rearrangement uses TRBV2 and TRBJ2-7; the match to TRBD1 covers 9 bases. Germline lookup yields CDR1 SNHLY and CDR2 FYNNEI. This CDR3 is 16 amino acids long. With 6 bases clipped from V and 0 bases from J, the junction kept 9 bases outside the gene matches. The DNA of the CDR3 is TGTGCCAGCAGCGGGAGGACGGGACAGGGCTCCTACGAGCAGTACTTC. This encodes CASSGRTGQGSYEQYF.

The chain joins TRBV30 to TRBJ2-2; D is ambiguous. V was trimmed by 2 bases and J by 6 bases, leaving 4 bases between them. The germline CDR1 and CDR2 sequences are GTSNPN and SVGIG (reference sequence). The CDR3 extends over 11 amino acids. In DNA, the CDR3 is TGTGCCTGGAGTAGGGCCGGGGAGCTGTTTTTT. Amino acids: CAWSRAGELFF.

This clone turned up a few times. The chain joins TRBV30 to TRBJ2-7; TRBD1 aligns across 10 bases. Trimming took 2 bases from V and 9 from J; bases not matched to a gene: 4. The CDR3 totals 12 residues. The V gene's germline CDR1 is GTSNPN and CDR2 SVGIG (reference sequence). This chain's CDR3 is CAWSPGTGVQYF. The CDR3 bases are TGTGCCTGGAGTCCGGGGACAGGGGTGCAGTACTTC.

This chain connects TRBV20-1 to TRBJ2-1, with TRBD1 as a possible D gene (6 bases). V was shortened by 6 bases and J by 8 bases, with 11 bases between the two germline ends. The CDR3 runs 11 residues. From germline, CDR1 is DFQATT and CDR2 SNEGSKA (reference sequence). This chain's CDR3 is CSALQGYEQFF. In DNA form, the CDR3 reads TGCAGTGCCCTGCAGGGGTATGAGCAGTTCTTC.

As DNA, the CDR3 is TGCGCCAGCAGCTTGGGGCCAGGGTTCGGTCAGCCCCAGCATTTT. Encoded protein: CASSLGPGFGQPQHF. J is TRBJ1-5 and V is TRBV5-1; the D gene is possibly TRBD1 (5 bases). The V end lost 0 bases, the J end lost 6 bases, and 13 bases lay between the germline ends. The CDR3 is 15 amino acids. In germline, CDR1 is SGHRS, CDR2 YFSETQ.

The CDR3 bases are TGTGCCAGCTCACCTGCGGTCAGTGGTTCACCCCTCCACTTT. It yields the protein CASSPAVSGSPLHF. The genes are TRBV18 and TRBJ1-6; D gene ambiguous. V lost 3 bases to trimming and J lost 9 bases, with 12 bases between them. Germline V gives CDR1 KGHSH, CDR2 LQKENI. The CDR3 covers 14 residues.

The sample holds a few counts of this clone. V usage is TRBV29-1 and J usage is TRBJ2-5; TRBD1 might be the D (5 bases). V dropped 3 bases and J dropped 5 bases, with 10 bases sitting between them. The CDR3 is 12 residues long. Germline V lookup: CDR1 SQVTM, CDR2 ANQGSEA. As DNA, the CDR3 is TGCAGCGTTGACCAGGGTAGGGAGACCCAGTACTTC. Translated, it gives CSVDQGRETQYF.

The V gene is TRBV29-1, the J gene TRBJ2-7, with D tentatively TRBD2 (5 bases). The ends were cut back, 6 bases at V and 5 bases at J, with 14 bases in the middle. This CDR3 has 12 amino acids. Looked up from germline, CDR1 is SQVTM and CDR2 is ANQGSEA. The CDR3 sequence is CSVRGSADEQYF. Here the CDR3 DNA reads TGCAGCGTCCGGGGATCTGCGGACGAGCAGTACTTC.

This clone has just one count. CDR3 nucleotide sequence: TGCAGCGTTGGAGGGGGAGGCAATGAGCAGTTCTTC. Translating it yields CSVGGGGNEQFF. The chain recombines TRBV29-1 with TRBJ2-1; possibly TRBD1 or TRBD2 for D (6 bases each). V lost 4 bases and J lost 6, with 10 bases in between. CDR1 is SQVTM, CDR2 ANQGSEA, per germline. CDR3 length equals 12 residues.

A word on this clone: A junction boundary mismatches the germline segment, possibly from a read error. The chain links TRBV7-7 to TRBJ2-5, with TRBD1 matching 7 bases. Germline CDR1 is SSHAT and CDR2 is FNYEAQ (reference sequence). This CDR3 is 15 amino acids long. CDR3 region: CASSPQGRSQETQYF. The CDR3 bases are TGTGCTAGCAGCCCACAGGGGCGCAGCCAAGAGACCCAGTACTTC.

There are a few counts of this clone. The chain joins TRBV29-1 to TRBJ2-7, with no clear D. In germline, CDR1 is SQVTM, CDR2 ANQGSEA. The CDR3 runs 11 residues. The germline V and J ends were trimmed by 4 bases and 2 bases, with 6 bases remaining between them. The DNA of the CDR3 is TGCAGCGTTGTTACAGCCTACGAGCAGTACTTC. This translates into CSVVTAYEQYF.

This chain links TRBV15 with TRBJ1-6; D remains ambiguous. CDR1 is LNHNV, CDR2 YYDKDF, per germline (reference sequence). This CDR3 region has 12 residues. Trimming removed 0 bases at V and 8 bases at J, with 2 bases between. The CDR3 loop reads CATSRDHSPLHF. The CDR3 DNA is TGTGCCACCAGCAGAGACCATTCACCCCTCCACTTT.

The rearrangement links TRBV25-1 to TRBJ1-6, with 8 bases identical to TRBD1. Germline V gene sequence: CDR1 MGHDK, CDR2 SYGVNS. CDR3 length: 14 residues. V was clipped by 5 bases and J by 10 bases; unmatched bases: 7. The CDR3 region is CASSSGTGGSPLHF. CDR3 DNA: TGTGCCAGCAGTTCCGGGACAGGTGGCTCACCCCTCCACTTT. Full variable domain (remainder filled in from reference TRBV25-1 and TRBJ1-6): EADIYQTPRYLVIGTGKKITLECSQTMGHDKMYWYQQDPGMELHLIHYSYGVNSTEKGDLSSESTVSRIRTEHFPLTLESARPSHTSQYLCASSSGTGGSPLHFGNGTRLTVT.

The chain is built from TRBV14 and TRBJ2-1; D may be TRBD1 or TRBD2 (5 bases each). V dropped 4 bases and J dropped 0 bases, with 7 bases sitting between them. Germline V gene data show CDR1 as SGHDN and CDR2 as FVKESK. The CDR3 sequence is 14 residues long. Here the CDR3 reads CASSRGTSYNEQFF. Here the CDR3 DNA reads TGTGCCAGCAGCCGAGGGACCTCCTACAATGAGCAGTTCTTC.

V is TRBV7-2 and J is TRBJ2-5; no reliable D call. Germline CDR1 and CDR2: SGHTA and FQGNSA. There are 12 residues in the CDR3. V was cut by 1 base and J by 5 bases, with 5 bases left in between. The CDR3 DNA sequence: TGTGCCAGCAGCTTAGTACGTGAGACCCAGTACTTC. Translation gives CASSLVRETQYF.